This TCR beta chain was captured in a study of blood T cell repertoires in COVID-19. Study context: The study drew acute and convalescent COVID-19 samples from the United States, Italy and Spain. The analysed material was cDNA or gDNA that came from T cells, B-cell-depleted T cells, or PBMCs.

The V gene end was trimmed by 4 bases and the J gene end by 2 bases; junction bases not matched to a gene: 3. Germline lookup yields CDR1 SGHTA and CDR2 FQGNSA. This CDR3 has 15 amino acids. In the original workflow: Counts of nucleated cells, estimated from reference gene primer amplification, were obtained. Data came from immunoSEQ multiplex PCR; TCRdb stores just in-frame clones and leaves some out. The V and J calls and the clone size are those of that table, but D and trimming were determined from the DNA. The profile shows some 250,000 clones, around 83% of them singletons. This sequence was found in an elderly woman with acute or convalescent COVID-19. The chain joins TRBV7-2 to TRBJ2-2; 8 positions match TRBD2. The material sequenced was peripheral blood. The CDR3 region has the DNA TGTGCCAGCAGCTCCGGGGGGGCAAACACCGGGGAGCTGTTTTTT. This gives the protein CASSSGGANTGELFF.